The 26 T cell receptor beta chains in this list originate from one sample, sequenced in a study of graft-versus-host responses after intestinal transplantation. Data came from immunoSEQ multiplex PCR; TCRdb stores just in-frame clones and leaves some out. The table has about 70,000 clones, 80% to 95% seen once. No antigen has been identified for these receptors. The specimen was unstimulated CD8+ T cells sorted from spleen or lymph node cells, collected before intestinal transplant. Receptors originate from a human donor who received an intestinal transplant.

This chain connects TRBV9 to TRBJ1-6, with D unclear. The CDR3 is 15 residues long. Germline V lookup: CDR1 SGDLS, CDR2 YYNGEE. V lost 2 bases, J lost 6 bases, and 12 bases lay in between. The CDR3: CASSVSGVGNSPLHF. The CDR3 region has the DNA TGTGCCAGCAGCGTTTCCGGAGTTGGTAATTCACCCCTCCACTTT.

The rearrangement joins TRBV21-1 to TRBJ1-4; TRBD1 is the table's D call and was not checked against the DNA. TRBV21-1 is an annotated pseudogene. This CDR3 has 16 amino acids. CDR3 sequence: CASSKEGRGKNEKLFF. The DNA for the CDR3 is TGTGCCAGCAGCAAAGAGGGCAGGGGCAAGAATGAAAAACTGTTTTTT.

The chain uses TRBV4-2 and TRBJ1-2, with D hard to call. Per the germline V gene, CDR1 is LGHNA and CDR2 is YNFKEQ. The CDR3 is 14 amino acids. Trimming shortened V by 3 bases and J by 4 bases, and 12 bases separated the two germline ends. CDR3 DNA sequence: TGTGCCAGCAGCCAGGTTCGGTCCGTCTATGGCTACACCTTC. It is translated as CASSQVRSVYGYTF.

V gene TRBV25-1 combines with J gene TRBJ2-1, with TRBD1 matching 8 bases. The V segment lost 3 bases and the J segment 4 bases; nucleotides outside the gene matches: 5. The CDR3 is 15 residues long. Germline V CDR1 and CDR2: MGHDK, SYGVNS. The DNA of the CDR3 is TGTGCCAGCAGTGACAGGGACAGGTATTACAATGAGCAGTTCTTC. Translated, it gives CASSDRDRYYNEQFF.

The rearrangement joins TRBV5-1 to TRBJ1-4; 9 nucleotides line up with TRBD1. Germline lookup yields CDR1 SGHRS and CDR2 YFSETQ. The CDR3 consists of 14 residues. Unmatched junction bases numbered 6, after V lost 4 bases and J lost 8 bases. The CDR3 here is CASSPDRGYEKLFF. DNA of the CDR3: TGCGCCAGCAGCCCAGACAGGGGGTACGAAAAACTGTTTTTT.

The V call is TRBV4-1, the J call TRBJ2-5, with D perhaps matching TRBD1 (6 bases). Matching the DNA end better, TRBJ2-7 makes the J call doubtful. The CDR3 runs 15 residues. The germline gives CDR1 MGHRA, CDR2 YSYEKL. As DNA, the CDR3 is TGCGCCAGCAGCACCTCTTGGACAGAGACCTACGAGCAGTACTTC. Its translation: CASSTSWTETYEQYF.

This rearrangement joins TRBV2 to TRBJ1-3; D gene ambiguous. The CDR3 length is 15 residues. The V end lost 9 bases, the J end lost 0 bases, and 15 bases lay between the germline ends. CDR1 is SNHLY, CDR2 FYNNEI, per germline. The CDR3 sequence is CARGGKGPSGNTIYF. The CDR3 bases are TGTGCCAGGGGAGGGAAGGGCCCCTCTGGAAACACCATATATTTT. The full variable domain, rest sourced from reference TRBV2 and TRBJ1-3, is EPEVTQTPSHQVTQMGQEVILRCVPISNHLYFYWYRQILGQKVEFLVSFYNNEISEKSEIFDDQFSVERPDGSNFTLKIRSTKLEDSAMYFCARGGKGPSGNTIYFGEGSWLTVV.

This clone showed up just a few times. The chain is built from TRBV10-3 and TRBJ2-1, with unresolved D. The CDR3 runs to 15 residues. V lost 0 bases to trimming and J lost 4 bases, with 10 bases between them. CDR1 and CDR2 from the germline V gene are ENHRY and SYGVKD. CDR3 sequence reads: CAISESVQAYNEQFF. DNA of the CDR3: TGTGCCATCAGTGAGTCGGTCCAGGCTTACAATGAGCAGTTCTTC.

This rearrangement joins TRBV19 to TRBJ1-5; 9 bases map to TRBD1. Trimming took 3 bases from V and 6 from J; bases not matched to a gene: 9. The CDR3 sequence is 16 residues long. The germline V gene has CDR1 LNHDA and CDR2 SQIVND (reference sequence). The CDR3 region is CASSILVQGAGQPQHF. The CDR3 region has the DNA TGTGCCAGTAGTATTTTGGTACAGGGGGCGGGTCAGCCCCAGCATTTT.

The chain combines TRBV27 with TRBJ2-4, with a weak D call TRBD1 (6 bases). The CDR3 is made up of 14 amino acids. The germline V gene has CDR1 MNHEY and CDR2 SMNVEV (reference sequence). V lost 6 bases, J lost 2 bases, and 11 bases lay in between. The CDR3, as DNA: TGTGCCAGCAGCCTCCAGGGGCCCAAAAACATTCAGTACTTC. This translates into CASSLQGPKNIQYF.

The genes are TRBV2 and TRBJ1-4; TRBD1 agrees at 9 bases. With V trimmed by 7 bases and J by 5 bases, 8 bases remained unmatched. This CDR3 has 15 amino acids. Per germline, CDR1 SNHLY and CDR2 FYNNEI. CDR3 region: CASNPPGQGNEKLFF. The DNA for the CDR3 is TGTGCCAGCAATCCCCCCGGACAGGGGAATGAAAAACTGTTTTTT.

This rearrangement joins TRBV11-2 to TRBJ2-1; 13 bases map to TRBD2. Trimming at V came to 2 bases and at J to 0 bases, leaving 7 bases not matched to a gene. The CDR3 loop spans 19 amino acids. Germline V gives CDR1 SGHAT, CDR2 FQNNGV. The CDR3: CASSLTGLAGRRSYNEQFF. CDR3 sequence (DNA): TGTGCCAGCAGCTTAACGGGACTAGCGGGGAGGCGCTCCTACAATGAGCAGTTCTTC.

V gene TRBV5-6 combines with J gene TRBJ1-5, with TRBD1 matching 7 bases. With V trimmed by 2 bases and J by 6 bases, 2 bases remained unmatched. This CDR3 comprises 13 residues. CDR1 and CDR2 from the germline V gene are SGHDT and YYEEEE. The CDR3 DNA reads TGTGCCAGCAGCTTCTCAGGGGGTCAGCCCCAGCATTTT. Its protein is CASSFSGGQPQHF.

Written as DNA, the CDR3 is TGTGCCAGCAGCCCCCCCCCAGGCCAGAACACTGAAGCTTTCTTT. Translating it yields CASSPPPGQNTEAFF. The chain recombines TRBV9 with TRBJ1-1; D not certain. V lost 4 bases to trimming and J lost 1 base, with 14 bases between them. The germline CDR1 and CDR2 sequences are SGDLS and YYNGEE. The CDR3 is made up of 15 amino acids.

This clone appeared a single time. This sequence joins TRBV27 and TRBJ1-1; D not certain. Trimming removed 7 bases from V and 3 bases from J, with 12 bases in between. The CDR3 is 13 residues long. Germline loops: CDR1 MNHEY, CDR2 SMNVEV (reference sequence). The CDR3, as DNA: TGTGCCAGCATGGAGGGCACGTACACTGAAGCTTTCTTT. Its translation: CASMEGTYTEAFF.

A word on this clone: Other DNA sequences in the same sample also yield this CDR3. This chain's CDR3 is CASSLGPLGETQYF. CDR3 sequence (DNA): TGTGCCAGCAGCCTAGGTCCCCTCGGGGAGACCCAGTACTTC. This chain links TRBV6-5 with TRBJ2-5; D gene unclear. The ends were cut back, 6 bases at V and 5 bases at J, with 16 bases in the middle. The CDR3 extends over 14 amino acids. Germline values: CDR1 MNHEY, CDR2 SVGAGI.

V gene TRBV6-5 combines with J gene TRBJ2-3, with TRBD2 as a possible D gene (6 bases). The germline gives CDR1 MNHEY, CDR2 SVGAGI. Trimming took 6 bases from V and 5 from J, leaving 18 bases between them. This CDR3 spans 15 amino acids. The CDR3 region has the DNA TGTGCCAGCAGCCCATACGGGGGTCAGGAAGATACGCAGTATTTT. Amino acid sequence: CASSPYGGQEDTQYF.

J is TRBJ2-3 and V is TRBV6-1; D is perhaps TRBD1 (5 bases). Germline CDR1 reads MNHNS; CDR2 reads SASEGT. V gave up 2 bases and J gave up 0 bases, with 15 bases separating them. This CDR3 contains 17 residues. In nucleotides, the CDR3 is TGTGCCAGCAGTGAATTCAGGAGACAGACTAGCACAGATACGCAGTATTTT. This translates into CASSEFRRQTSTDTQYF.

This clone was counted once. The chain is built from TRBV19 and TRBJ1-1; maybe TRBD1 (6 bases). The CDR3 runs to 12 residues. The germline V gene has CDR1 LNHDA and CDR2 SQIVND (reference sequence). Trimming took off 3 bases at V and 6 bases at J, with 8 bases between the two ends. DNA for the CDR3: TGTGCCAGTAGTATGGCAGGGGCTGAAGCTTTCTTT. This encodes CASSMAGAEAFF.

V usage is TRBV27 and J usage is TRBJ2-7, with 9 positions matching TRBD2. This CDR3 region has 13 residues. J gave up 4 bases and V 5 bases, and 3 bases lay outside the gene matches. CDR1 is MNHEY, CDR2 SMNVEV, per germline (reference sequence). This CDR3 is CASSASGEYEQYF. As DNA, the CDR3 is TGTGCCAGCAGTGCTAGCGGGGAGTACGAGCAGTACTTC.

This clone was counted between two and nine times. The rearrangement links TRBV7-9 to TRBJ2-5; 10 nucleotides align to TRBD2. J gave up 5 bases and V 2 bases, and 8 bases lay outside the gene matches. Germline V CDR1 and CDR2: SEHNR, FQNEAQ (reference sequence). This CDR3 region has 16 residues. DNA for the CDR3: TGTGCCAGCAGCTTATCCCAGCGGGGGGGCGGGGAGACCCAGTACTTC. This encodes CASSLSQRGGGETQYF.

This clone was detected once. The rearrangement links TRBV27 to TRBJ2-1; 8 bases are shared with TRBD2. CDR1 and CDR2 (germline): MNHEY, SMNVEV (reference sequence). V gave up 5 bases and J gave up 4 bases; unmatched junction bases: 7. CDR3 size: 15 residues. CDR3 loop: CASSMGRGAYNEQFF. The CDR3, as DNA: TGTGCCAGCAGTATGGGGCGGGGGGCGTACAATGAGCAGTTCTTC.

The CDR3 DNA follows: TGTGCCAGCAGTGACACCGACAGATCACCCCTCCACTTT. The encoded protein is CASSDTDRSPLHF. J is TRBJ1-6 and V is TRBV6-6, with D perhaps matching TRBD1 (5 bases). The V end lost 5 bases, the J end lost 10 bases, and 12 bases lay between the germline ends. Germline V gene sequence: CDR1 MNHNY, CDR2 SVGAGI (reference sequence). This CDR3 comprises 13 residues.

A few counts support this clone. This sequence joins TRBV2 and TRBJ1-3; D is unclear. The CDR3 is 16 amino acids. With 7 bases removed from V and 0 bases from J, the gap between germline ends came to 16 bases. Per germline, CDR1 SNHLY and CDR2 FYNNEI. Here the CDR3 reads CASTVGNYLSGNTIYF. The CDR3 DNA reads as TGTGCCAGCACCGTCGGGAATTACCTCTCTGGAAACACCATATATTTT.

This chain joins TRBV29-1 and TRBJ2-7; 9 positions match TRBD1. Germline values: CDR1 SQVTM, CDR2 ANQGSEA. The CDR3 has 15 residues. Trimming removed 5 bases from V and 6 bases from J; junction bases left unmatched: 14. CDR3 DNA: TGCAGCGTTCAATCGCCGGGACAGGGAGTGGTCGAGCAGTACTTC. Amino acids: CSVQSPGQGVVEQYF.

V usage is TRBV29-1 and J usage is TRBJ1-1, with D hard to call. Germline assignment: CDR1 SQVTM and CDR2 ANQGSEA. The CDR3 covers 12 residues. V was trimmed by 6 bases and J by 1 base, leaving 9 bases between them. CDR3 in amino acids: CSVLGPNTEAFF. The CDR3 DNA follows: TGCAGCGTCCTTGGCCCGAACACTGAAGCTTTCTTT. Together with reference TRBV29-1 and TRBJ1-1, the CDR3 gives the full variable domain: SAVISQKPSRDICQRGTSLTIQCQVDSQVTMMFWYRQQPGQSLTLIATANQGSEATYESGFVIDKFPISRPNLTFSTLTVSNMSPEDSSIYLCSVLGPNTEAFFGQGTRLTVV.